This T cell receptor beta chain comes out of a study of beta chain features in type 1 diabetes. Overall study context: Cells sorted and examined across all samples totaled 107,917,701. Study-level findings and limits: High TCR expression in some cells could lead to their over-representation in cDNA sequencing. Naive, central memory and Treg TCRB repertoires seemed to resemble each other more closely in patients than they did in healthy donors.

In regard to this clone: The antigen is not known.

CDR3 size: 13 residues. V lost 6 bases to trimming and J lost 7 bases; unmatched junction nucleotides: 6. Germline CDR1 and CDR2: SQVTM and ANQGSEA. The entirety of the isolated RNA underwent reverse transcription, so expressed TCRB transcripts were sequenced. The protocol was immunoSEQ multiplex PCR, while the TCRdb copy is restricted to in-frame clones and leaves out a portion. The data hold over 500,000 clones, with about a sixth observed a single time. Central memory, naive, regulatory and stem cell-like memory CD4+ cells were sorted by CD45RO/CCR7/CD25/CD127/CD95/CD27. Sequencing was done on a sample of naive CD4+ T cells from blood. The chain carries TRBV29-1 and TRBJ1-4; 9 bases are a match to TRBD1. The origin of this receptor is a young man in good health. DNA for the CDR3: TGCAGCGTGGACAGGGGCGGGGGTGAAAAACTGTTTTTT. Residues: CSVDRGGGEKLFF.